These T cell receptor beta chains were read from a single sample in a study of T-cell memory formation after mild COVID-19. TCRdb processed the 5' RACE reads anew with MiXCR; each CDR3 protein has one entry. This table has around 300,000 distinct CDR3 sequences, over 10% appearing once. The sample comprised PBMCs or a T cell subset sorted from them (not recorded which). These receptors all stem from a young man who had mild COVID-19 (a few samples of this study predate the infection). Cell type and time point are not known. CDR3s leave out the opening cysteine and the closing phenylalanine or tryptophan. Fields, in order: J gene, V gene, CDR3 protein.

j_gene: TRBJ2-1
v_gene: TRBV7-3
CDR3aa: ASSADSGDPYNEQF

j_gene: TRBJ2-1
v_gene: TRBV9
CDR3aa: ASSVDSRDNEQF

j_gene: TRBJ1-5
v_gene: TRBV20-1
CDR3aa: SASSLGGQPQH

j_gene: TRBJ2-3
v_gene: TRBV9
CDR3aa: ASSVGSYRATDTQY

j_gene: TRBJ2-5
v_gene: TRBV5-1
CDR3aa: ASTRQPQETQY

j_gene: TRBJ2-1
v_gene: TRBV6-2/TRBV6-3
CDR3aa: ASSYSGTGSNEQF

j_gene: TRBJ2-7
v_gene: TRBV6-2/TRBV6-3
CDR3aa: ASEGSEQY

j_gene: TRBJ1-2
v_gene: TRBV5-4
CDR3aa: ASSPEGGRGYT

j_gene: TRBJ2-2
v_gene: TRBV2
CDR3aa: ASNWDYPSGELF

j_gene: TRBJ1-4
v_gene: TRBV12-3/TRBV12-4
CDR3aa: ASSLHSSKLF

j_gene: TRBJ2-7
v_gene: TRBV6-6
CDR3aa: ASSSTGGWEQY

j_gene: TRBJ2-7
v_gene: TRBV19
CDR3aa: ASSRLGEQGSFGPYEQY

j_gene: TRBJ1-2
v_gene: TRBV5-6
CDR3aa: ASRFGTGGYT

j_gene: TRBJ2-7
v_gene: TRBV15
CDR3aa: ATSRAGTFSYEQY

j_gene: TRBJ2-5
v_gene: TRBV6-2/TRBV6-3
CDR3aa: ASTQGLAGSVAQY

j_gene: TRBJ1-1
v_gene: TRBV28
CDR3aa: ASRGAGRRGTEAF

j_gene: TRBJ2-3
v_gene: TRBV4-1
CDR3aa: ASSQGLAGFTDTQY

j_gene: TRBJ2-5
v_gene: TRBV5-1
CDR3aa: ASSFSGAETQY

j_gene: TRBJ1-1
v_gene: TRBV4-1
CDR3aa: ASSQGREGAF

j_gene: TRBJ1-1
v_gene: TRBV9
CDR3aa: ASSARGGPDTEAF

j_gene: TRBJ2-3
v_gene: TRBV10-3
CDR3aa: AITPGSTDTQY

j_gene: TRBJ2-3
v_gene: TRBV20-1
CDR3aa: SAPPRGADTQY

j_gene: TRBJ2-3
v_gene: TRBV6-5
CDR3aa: ASSYSEGTDTQY

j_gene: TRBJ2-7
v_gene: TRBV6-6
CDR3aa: ASTPHAGSYEQY

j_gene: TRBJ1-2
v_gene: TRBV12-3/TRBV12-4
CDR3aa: ASKQESGYT

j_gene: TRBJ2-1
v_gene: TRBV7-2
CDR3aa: ASSRPIFGQF

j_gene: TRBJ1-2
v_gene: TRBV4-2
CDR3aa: ASSQRSTGDYGYT

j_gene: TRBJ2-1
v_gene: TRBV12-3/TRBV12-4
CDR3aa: ASSLEGGRPYNEQF

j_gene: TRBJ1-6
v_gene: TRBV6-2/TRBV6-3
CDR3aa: ASNTVRQSIYNSPLH

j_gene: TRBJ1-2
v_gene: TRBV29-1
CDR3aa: SVEEGARRGYT

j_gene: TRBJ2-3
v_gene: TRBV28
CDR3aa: ASDERGPLDTQY

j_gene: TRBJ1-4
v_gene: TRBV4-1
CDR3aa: ASSSGTHEKLF

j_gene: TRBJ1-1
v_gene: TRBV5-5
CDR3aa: ASSGTARNTEAF

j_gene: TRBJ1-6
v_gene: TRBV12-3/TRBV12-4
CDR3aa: ASSLNWAAVVNSPLH

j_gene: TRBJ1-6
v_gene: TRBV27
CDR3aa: ASRESWDSMNSPLH

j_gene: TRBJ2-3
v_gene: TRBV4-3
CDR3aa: ASSQVAGGATDTQY

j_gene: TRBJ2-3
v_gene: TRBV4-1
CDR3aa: ASSQGAFASGALTDTQY

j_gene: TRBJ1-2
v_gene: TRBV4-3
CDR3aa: ASSQEGYGYT

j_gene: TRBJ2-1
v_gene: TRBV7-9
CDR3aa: ASRGGTAQGF

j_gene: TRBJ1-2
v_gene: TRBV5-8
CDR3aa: ASSRGQGSYRYT

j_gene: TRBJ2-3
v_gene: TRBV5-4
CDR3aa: ASSRTGETDTQY

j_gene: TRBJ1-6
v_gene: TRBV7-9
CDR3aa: ASSRLDRGDSPLH

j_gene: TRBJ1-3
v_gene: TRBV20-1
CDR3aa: SARGTSDSGNTIY

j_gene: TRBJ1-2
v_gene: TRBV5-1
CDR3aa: ASSLAVGRNYGYT

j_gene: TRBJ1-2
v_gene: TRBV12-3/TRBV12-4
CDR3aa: ASSLGQEIYGYT

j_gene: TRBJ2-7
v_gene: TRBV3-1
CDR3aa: ASSRTGTGAYEQY